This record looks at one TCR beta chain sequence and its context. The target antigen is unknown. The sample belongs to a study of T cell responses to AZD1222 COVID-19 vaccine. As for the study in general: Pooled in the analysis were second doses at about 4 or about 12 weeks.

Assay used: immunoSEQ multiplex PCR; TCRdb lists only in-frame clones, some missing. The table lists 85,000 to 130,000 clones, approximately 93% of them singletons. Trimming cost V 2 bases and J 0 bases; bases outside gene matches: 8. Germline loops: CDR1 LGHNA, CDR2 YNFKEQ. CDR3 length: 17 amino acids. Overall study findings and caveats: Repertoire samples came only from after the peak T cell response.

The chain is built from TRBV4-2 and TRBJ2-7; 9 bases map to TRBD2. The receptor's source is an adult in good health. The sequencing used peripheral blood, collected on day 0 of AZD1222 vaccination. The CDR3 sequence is CASSQSPPSGASYEQYF. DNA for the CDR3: TGTGCCAGCAGCCAATCCCCACCTAGCGGGGCCTCCTACGAGCAGTACTTC.